These T cell receptor beta chains were read from a single sample in a study of blood T cell repertoires in COVID-19. Using immunoSEQ multiplex PCR, the repertoire was profiled, and TCRdb retains in-frame clones only, with some absent. The sample yields some 300,000 clones, 89% seen once. Sequences were obtained from PBMCs or T cells enriched from blood (not recorded which). These receptors came from a woman between 35 and 50 years old who had recovered from COVID-19. Each CDR3 is given with its conserved first and last residue. Each record gives: D gene, clone size, CDR3 length, V gene, J gene, CDR3 DNA, CDR3 protein. D genes are given only for firm matches. Clone size, where shown, is once, few, many, or a class for clones that have expanded.

D: TRBD1; size: -; length: 13; V: TRBV24-1; J: TRBJ2-3; DNA: TGTGCCACCATGGGACAGACCACAGATACGCAGTATTTT; CDR3: CATMGQTTDTQYF
D: -; size: -; length: 14; V: TRBV2; J: TRBJ1-2; DNA: TGTGCCAGCAGTCTGGGTCCCGAGGCAGAGGGCTACACCTTC; CDR3: CASSLGPEAEGYTF
D: -; size: -; length: 14; V: TRBV7-2; J: TRBJ1-1; DNA: TGTGCCAGCAGCCAGGACAGCTGGAACACTGAAGCTTTCTTT; CDR3: CASSQDSWNTEAFF
D: -; size: -; length: 15; V: TRBV7-2; J: TRBJ1-5; DNA: TGTGCCAGCAGCTTGAACAGGGATAGCAATCAGCCCCAGCATTTT; CDR3: CASSLNRDSNQPQHF
D: TRBD1; size: -; length: 17; V: TRBV3-1/TRBV3-2; J: TRBJ2-5; DNA: TGTGCCAGCAGCCAAGGGACTCGCGAGGGGGCCCAAGAGACCCAGTACTTC; CDR3: CASSQGTREGAQETQYF
D: TRBD1; size: -; length: 15; V: TRBV19; J: TRBJ1-2; DNA: TGTGCCAGTACAGAACCGGGACAGGGTCCCCGAGGCTACACCTTC; CDR3: CASTEPGQGPRGYTF
D: -; size: once; length: 15; V: TRBV7-9; J: TRBJ2-7; DNA: TGTGCCAGCAGCTTAGGACAGAACCCCTCCTACGAGCAGTACTTC; CDR3: CASSLGQNPSYEQYF
D: -; size: -; length: 14; V: TRBV3-1/TRBV3-2; J: TRBJ1-2; DNA: TGTGCCAGCAGCCTAGGAGGGTCCAACTATGGCTACACCTTC; CDR3: CASSLGGSNYGYTF
D: -; size: -; length: 11; V: TRBV5-1; J: TRBJ2-1; DNA: TGCGCCAGCAGCTTGCTGAATGAGCAGTTCTTC; CDR3: CASSLLNEQFF
D: -; size: -; length: 13; V: TRBV30; J: TRBJ1-1; DNA: TGTGCCTGGAGTGTGGACAGAAACACTGAAGCTTTCTTT; CDR3: CAWSVDRNTEAFF
D: -; size: -; length: 15; V: TRBV7-2; J: TRBJ2-2; DNA: TGTGCCAGCAGCCTGAGCGGGTCGCGGGGCGGGGAGCTGTTTTTT; CDR3: CASSLSGSRGGELFF
D: -; size: few; length: 15; V: TRBV5-5; J: TRBJ1-5; DNA: TGTGCCAGCAGCTTGGAAGCAGGGCTCAATCAGCCCCAGCATTTT; CDR3: CASSLEAGLNQPQHF
D: -; size: -; length: 15; V: TRBV2; J: TRBJ1-5; DNA: TGTGCCAGCAGTGCCGGACAGTCCCACGGTCAGCCCCAGCATTTT; CDR3: CASSAGQSHGQPQHF
D: -; size: -; length: 11; V: TRBV5-5; J: TRBJ2-7; DNA: TGTGCCAGCAGCTCCGGCTACGAGCAGTACTTC; CDR3: CASSSGYEQYF
D: TRBD2; size: -; length: 14; V: TRBV11-2; J: TRBJ2-7; DNA: TGTGCCAGCAGCCCAACTAGCGGGCCTTACGAGCAGTACTTC; CDR3: CASSPTSGPYEQYF
D: TRBD2; size: -; length: 18; V: TRBV7-2; J: TRBJ2-1; DNA: TGTGCCAGCAGTCAACAATCAGTAGGTAGCGGGAGTGTTAGTGAGCAGTTCTTC; CDR3: CASSQQSVGSGSVSEQFF
D: TRBD2; size: -; length: 14; V: TRBV5-1; J: TRBJ2-7; DNA: TGCGCCAGCAGCATGACTAGCGCGGCCGACGAGCAGTACTTC; CDR3: CASSMTSAADEQYF
D: -; size: -; length: 15; V: TRBV2; J: TRBJ1-4; DNA: TGTGCCAGCAGCCGGGACTTTTCAACTAATGAAAAACTGTTTTTT; CDR3: CASSRDFSTNEKLFF
D: TRBD2; size: -; length: 14; V: TRBV9; J: TRBJ2-5; DNA: TGTGCCAGCAGCGTCTGGGGGGGTCAAGAGACCCAGTACTTC; CDR3: CASSVWGGQETQYF
D: -; size: -; length: 17; V: TRBV4-1; J: TRBJ1-2; DNA: TGCGCCAGCAGCCAAGCCCCCGGACAGCGCCAGAACTATGGCTACACCTTC; CDR3: CASSQAPGQRQNYGYTF
D: TRBD2; size: -; length: 15; V: TRBV7-2; J: TRBJ2-3; DNA: TGTGCCAGCAGCGTGACTAGCGGGGGGTGGAGTACGCAGTATTTT; CDR3: CASSVTSGGWSTQYF
D: TRBD1; size: -; length: 17; V: TRBV18; J: TRBJ1-6; DNA: TGTGCCAGCTCTTTACCTCACAGGGGAGGCTATAATTCACCCCTCCACTTT; CDR3: CASSLPHRGGYNSPLHF
D: TRBD2; size: -; length: 15; V: TRBV5-1; J: TRBJ2-7; DNA: TGCGCCAGCAGCTTGGGGACTAGCGGGGGCTTGGAGCAGTACTTC; CDR3: CASSLGTSGGLEQYF
D: -; size: -; length: 14; V: TRBV18; J: TRBJ1-4; DNA: TGTGCCAGCTCACGACAGCCAACTAATGAAAAACTGTTTTTT; CDR3: CASSRQPTNEKLFF